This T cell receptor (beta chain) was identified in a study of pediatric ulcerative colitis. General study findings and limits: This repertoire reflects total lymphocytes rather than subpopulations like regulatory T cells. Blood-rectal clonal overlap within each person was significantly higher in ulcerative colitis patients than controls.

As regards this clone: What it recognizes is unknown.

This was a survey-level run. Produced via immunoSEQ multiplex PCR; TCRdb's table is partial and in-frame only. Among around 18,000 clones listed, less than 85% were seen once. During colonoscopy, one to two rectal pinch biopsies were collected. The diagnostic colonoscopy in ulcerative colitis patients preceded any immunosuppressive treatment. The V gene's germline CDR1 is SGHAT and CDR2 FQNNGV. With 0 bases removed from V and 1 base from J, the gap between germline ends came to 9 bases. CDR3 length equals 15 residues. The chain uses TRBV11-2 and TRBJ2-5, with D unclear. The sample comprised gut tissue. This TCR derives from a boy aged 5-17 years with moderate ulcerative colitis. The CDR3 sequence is CASSLDGQSQETQYF. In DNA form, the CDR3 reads TGTGCCAGCAGCTTAGATGGGCAGTCCCAAGAGACCCAGTACTTC. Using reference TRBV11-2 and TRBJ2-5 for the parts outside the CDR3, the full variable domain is EAGVAQSPRYKIIEKRQSVAFWCNPISGHATLYWYQQILGQGPKLLIQFQNNGVVDDSQLPKDRFSAERLKGVDSTLKIQPAKLEDSAVYLCASSLDGQSQETQYFGPGTRLLVL.